Each of the 26 T cell receptor beta chains below was sequenced from the same sample in a study of cytomegalovirus exposure and HLA in healthy donors. A multiplex PCR was run with 60 Vbeta primers and 13 Jbeta primers. The table came from immunoSEQ multiplex PCR; TCRdb's copy has only in-frame clones and leaves some out. The sample shows 170,000 or so clones, about 73% of them seen only once. The source material was PBMCs. The source of these receptors is a woman aged 40 to 50 in good health and CMV-seronegative.

This clone came up a few times. The J gene is TRBJ2-3, the V gene TRBV5-1; 8 nucleotides agree with TRBD2. CDR1 SGHRS and CDR2 YFSETQ come from the germline V gene. Unmatched junction bases numbered 8, after V lost 6 bases and J lost 2 bases. The CDR3 loop spans 15 amino acids. CDR3 protein: CASTVPGGSTDTQYF. CDR3 DNA sequence: TGCGCCAGCACCGTCCCGGGGGGGTCCACAGATACGCAGTATTTT.

V and J are TRBV5-4 and TRBJ2-4; TRBD1 might be the D (6 bases). The V gene's germline CDR1 is SGHNT and CDR2 YYREEE (reference sequence). The CDR3 is 15 amino acids. V gave up 3 bases and J gave up 4 bases, with 14 bases separating them. The DNA for the CDR3 is TGTGCCAGCAGCTCTGCCGGACAGCGTAAAAACATTCAGTACTTC. It is translated as CASSSAGQRKNIQYF. Supplemented by reference TRBV5-4 and TRBJ2-4, the full variable domain reads ETGVTQSPTHLIKTRGQQVTLRCSSQSGHNTVSWYQQALGQGPQFIFQYYREEENGRGNFPPRFSGLQFPNYSSELNVNALELDDSALYLCASSSAGQRKNIQYFGAGTRLSVL.

The chain couples TRBV9 to TRBJ2-5; 9 bases fit TRBD1. This CDR3 region has 15 residues. Germline trimming cut 4 bases from V and 2 bases from J; bases unmatched to any gene: 6. Germline V CDR1 and CDR2: SGDLS, YYNGEE. CDR3 protein: CASSLRDREQETQYF. The DNA of the CDR3 is TGTGCCAGCAGCCTCCGGGACAGGGAACAAGAGACCCAGTACTTC.

J is TRBJ2-3 and V is TRBV7-2, with 12 positions matching TRBD2. This CDR3 spans 17 amino acids. V was clipped by 1 base and J by 5 bases; unmatched bases: 7. The germline gives CDR1 SGHTA, CDR2 FQGNSA. In DNA, the CDR3 is TGTGCCAGCAGCTTAGTAGGGTCTAGCGGGGGGGGAGATACGCAGTATTTT. Protein: CASSLVGSSGGGDTQYF.

The chain recombines TRBV7-3 with TRBJ2-1; D remains unclear. The CDR3 consists of 13 residues. In germline, CDR1 is SGHTA, CDR2 FQGTGA. Trimming took off 4 bases at V and 9 bases at J, with 13 bases between the two ends. The DNA of the CDR3 is TGTGCCAGCAGCTGGCTAGGTCTCAGTGAGCAGTTCTTC. This sequence encodes CASSWLGLSEQFF.

The chain is built from TRBV28 and TRBJ2-3, with 10 bases that match TRBD1. This CDR3 is built from 16 residues. V shed 5 bases and J 4 bases; nucleotides not matched to a gene: 9. Germline CDR1 and CDR2: MDHEN and SYDVKM. DNA for the CDR3: TGTGCCAGCAGTGTTCCGGGACAGGGGTGGTCAGATACGCAGTATTTT. Amino acids: CASSVPGQGWSDTQYF. Full variable domain (rest looked up from reference TRBV28 and TRBJ2-3): DVKVTQSSRYLVKRTGEKVFLECVQDMDHENMFWYRQDPGLGLRLIYFSYDVKMKEKGDIPEGYSVSREKKERFSLILESASTNQTSMYLCASSVPGQGWSDTQYFGPGTRLTVL.

This clone occurred a few times. J is TRBJ1-2 and V is TRBV14; D uncertain. The CDR3 consists of 14 residues. Trimming removed 2 bases from V and 3 bases from J, with 10 bases in between. CDR1 is SGHDN and CDR2 is FVKESK in the germline V gene. The CDR3 region is CASSQMGEYYGYTF. In DNA, the CDR3 is TGTGCCAGCAGCCAAATGGGAGAATACTATGGCTACACCTTC.

The chain employs TRBV5-4 and TRBJ1-2; no clear D. CDR1 is SGHNT and CDR2 is YYREEE in the germline V gene (reference sequence). V lost 4 bases, J lost 7 bases, and 23 bases lay in between. The CDR3 loop spans 16 amino acids. CDR3 DNA: TGTGCCAGCAGCCCCAAGGTTTCGAGGGAAGTAGGTGGCTACACCTTC. Encoded protein: CASSPKVSREVGGYTF.

A few counts support this clone. This rearrangement joins TRBV5-1 to TRBJ1-5; 7 bases align to TRBD1. Per germline, CDR1 SGHRS and CDR2 YFSETQ. This CDR3 spans 15 amino acids. V lost 0 bases to trimming and J lost 6 bases; unmatched junction nucleotides: 6. The CDR3 loop reads CASSLGQGIGQPQHF. In DNA, the CDR3 is TGCGCCAGCAGCTTGGGACAGGGTATCGGTCAGCCCCAGCATTTT.

This chain links TRBV7-3 with TRBJ2-1, with 15 bases that match TRBD2. CDR1 and CDR2 (germline): SGHTA, FQGTGA. With 0 bases clipped from V and 7 bases from J, the junction kept 4 bases outside the gene matches. The CDR3 extends over 17 amino acids. CDR3 in amino acids: CASSLTGLAGGFNEQFF. CDR3 DNA sequence: TGTGCCAGCAGCTTAACAGGACTAGCGGGGGGGTTTAATGAGCAGTTCTTC.

As DNA, the CDR3 is TGCAGCGCCGGGACAGACGATGGCTACACCTTC. The encoded protein is CSAGTDDGYTF. This chain joins TRBV29-1 and TRBJ1-2; 7 bases are a match to TRBD1. Germline CDR1 and CDR2: SQVTM and ANQGSEA. Germline trimming cut 7 bases from V and 6 bases from J; bases unmatched to any gene: 5. This CDR3 contains 11 residues.

J is TRBJ1-3 and V is TRBV4-2, with D hard to call. The V end lost 0 bases, the J end lost 1 base, and 7 bases lay between the germline ends. The germline gives CDR1 LGHNA, CDR2 YNFKEQ. This CDR3 is 15 amino acids long. Written as DNA, the CDR3 is TGTGCCAGCAGCCAAGAACAGATATCTGGAAACACCATATATTTT. This codes for CASSQEQISGNTIYF.

This clone was seen a handful of times. The rearrangement joins TRBV27 to TRBJ1-5, with 7 bases fitting TRBD1. With 3 bases clipped from V and 6 bases from J, the junction kept 8 bases outside the gene matches. The germline gives CDR1 MNHEY, CDR2 SMNVEV (reference sequence). This CDR3 spans 15 amino acids. The chain's CDR3 is CASSFSYRGGQPQHF. Written as DNA, the CDR3 is TGTGCCAGCAGTTTCTCATACAGGGGTGGTCAGCCCCAGCATTTT.

The chain couples TRBV6-1 to TRBJ1-5; tentatively, D is TRBD1 (5 bases). Deletions cut 4 bases from V and 6 bases from J, with 16 bases between. The CDR3 loop spans 15 amino acids. Germline lookup yields CDR1 MNHNS and CDR2 SASEGT. The CDR3 loop reads CASSGMKGASQPQHF. CDR3 DNA: TGTGCCAGCAGTGGGATGAAAGGGGCCAGTCAGCCCCAGCATTTT.

The chain is built from TRBV10-1 and TRBJ2-3; 11 bases line up with TRBD2. The ends lost 3 bases at V and 0 bases at J; junction bases unmatched: 5. This CDR3 is built from 17 residues. Germline V gives CDR1 WNHNN, CDR2 SYGVQD (reference sequence). CDR3 sequence reads: CASSDPLAGASTDTQYF. CDR3 sequence (DNA): TGCGCCAGCAGTGACCCACTAGCGGGGGCTAGCACAGATACGCAGTATTTT.

The J gene is TRBJ2-5, the V gene TRBV10-3; TRBD1 agrees at 9 bases. The CDR3 is made up of 13 amino acids. CDR1 is ENHRY, CDR2 SYGVKD, per germline. J was trimmed by 5 bases and V by 9 bases; bases with no gene match: 7. The DNA of the CDR3 is TGTGCCATGGGGACAGGGAATTCGGAGACCCAGTACTTC. Its translation: CAMGTGNSETQYF.

This sequence joins TRBV28 and TRBJ1-5, with D possibly matching TRBD1 (5 bases). CDR3 length: 15 residues. V was cut by 4 bases and J by 4 bases, with 14 bases left in between. CDR1 is MDHEN, CDR2 SYDVKM, per germline. CDR3 region: CASSWRQTPNQPQHF. CDR3 in DNA: TGTGCCAGCAGTTGGCGACAGACACCAAATCAGCCCCAGCATTTT. The full variable domain, its missing parts supplied by reference TRBV28 and TRBJ1-5, is DVKVTQSSRYLVKRTGEKVFLECVQDMDHENMFWYRQDPGLGLRLIYFSYDVKMKEKGDIPEGYSVSREKKERFSLILESASTNQTSMYLCASSWRQTPNQPQHFGDGTRLSIL.

J is TRBJ2-7 and V is TRBV5-1, with D possibly TRBD1 on 6 matching bases. Trimming took 0 bases from V and 5 from J, leaving 12 bases between them. Germline V gene lookup returns CDR1 SGHRS and CDR2 YFSETQ. CDR3 length equals 14 residues. The CDR3 region has the DNA TGCGCCAGCAGCTTGGGGCAGGGGAGCCACGAGCAGTACTTC. Amino acids: CASSLGQGSHEQYF.

The V call is TRBV5-6, the J call TRBJ2-7; 7 nucleotides match TRBD1. V lost 2 bases and J lost 3; bases outside the gene matches: 5. CDR1 SGHDT and CDR2 YYEEEE come from the germline V gene. This CDR3 region has 14 residues. CDR3 nucleotides: TGTGCCAGCAGCTTCCTGACAGGGTACTACGAGCAGTACTTC. It encodes CASSFLTGYYEQYF.

The chain links TRBV6-5 to TRBJ1-2; possible D gene TRBD1, 5 bases. The V gene's germline CDR1 is MNHEY and CDR2 SVGAGI. The CDR3 extends over 13 amino acids. V dropped 8 bases and J dropped 4 bases, with 14 bases sitting between them. CDR3 sequence reads: CASSRGLGYGYTF. DNA for the CDR3: TGTGCCAGCTCGAGGGGACTTGGCTATGGCTACACCTTC.

This chain joins TRBV5-1 and TRBJ2-5, with D maybe TRBD2 (7 bases). The germline gives CDR1 SGHRS, CDR2 YFSETQ. CDR3 length: 15 amino acids. V lost 3 bases and J lost 5, with 17 bases in between. The CDR3, as DNA: TGCGCCAGCAGCTACGAGGGGGGGGCGCGGGAGACCCAGTACTTC. Its translation: CASSYEGGARETQYF. Using reference TRBV5-1 and TRBJ2-5 for the parts outside the CDR3, the full variable domain is KAGVTQTPRYLIKTRGQQVTLSCSPISGHRSVSWYQQTPGQGLQFLFEYFSETQRNKGNFPGRFSGRQFSNSRSEMNVSTLELGDSALYLCASSYEGGARETQYFGPGTRLLVL.

This chain joins TRBV18 and TRBJ1-3; D may be TRBD1 (6 bases). V was pared by 2 bases and J by 2 bases, with 13 bases between. This CDR3 spans 16 amino acids. Germline V lookup: CDR1 KGHSH, CDR2 LQKENI. This chain's CDR3 is CASSPRLTGPGNTIYF. The DNA for the CDR3 is TGTGCCAGCTCACCAAGATTGACAGGCCCTGGAAACACCATATATTTT.

The chain employs TRBV5-1 and TRBJ2-2; 7 bases line up with TRBD1. The CDR3 is made up of 15 amino acids. In germline, CDR1 is SGHRS, CDR2 YFSETQ. V lost 0 bases and J lost 5; bases outside the gene matches: 4. The CDR3 bases are TGCGCCAGCAGCTTGGCACAGGGGTTGACCGGGGAGCTGTTTTTT. It translates to CASSLAQGLTGELFF.

The V gene is TRBV7-8, the J gene TRBJ2-5; D unresolved. V lost 5 bases and J 1 base, leaving 14 bases between the germline ends. Germline V gene sequence: CDR1 SGHVS, CDR2 FQNEAQ. CDR3 size: 15 residues. The CDR3: CASSISEQTQETQYF. CDR3 bases: TGTGCCAGCAGCATATCTGAACAAACCCAAGAGACCCAGTACTTC. The full variable domain, completed using reference TRBV7-8 and TRBJ2-5, is GAGVSQSPRYKVAKRGQDVALRCDPISGHVSLFWYQQALGQGPEFLTYFQNEAQLDKSGLPSDRFFAERPEGSVSTLKIQRTQQEDSAVYLCASSISEQTQETQYFGPGTRLLVL.

This sequence joins TRBV28 and TRBJ1-4, with 7 bases lining up with TRBD1. The CDR3 extends over 13 amino acids. J gave up 11 bases and V 5 bases, and 8 bases lay outside the gene matches. CDR1 MDHEN and CDR2 SYDVKM come from the germline V gene. This CDR3 is CASSNPSGGKLFF. The DNA for the CDR3 is TGTGCCAGCAGTAACCCATCAGGGGGTAAACTGTTTTTT.

V gene TRBV28 combines with J gene TRBJ1-2; maybe TRBD1 (5 bases). Germline V CDR1 and CDR2: MDHEN, SYDVKM. The V and J ends lost 3 bases and 3 bases respectively, with 11 bases between them. This CDR3 contains 14 residues. The CDR3: CASSLGGVDYGYTF. In nucleotides, the CDR3 is TGTGCCAGCAGTTTGGGGGGGGTTGACTATGGCTACACCTTC.